The sample holds many counts of the clone carrying this T cell receptor (beta chain). Its antigen remains unidentified. This CDR3 contains 17 residues. Trimming cost V 2 bases and J 6 bases; bases outside gene matches: 9. Germline CDR1 is MNHNY and CDR2 is SVGAGI (reference sequence). This sample stems from a study of glioma-infiltrating T cells. Regarding the study as a whole: Non-neoplastic patients had below-expected tissue-blood divergence, while all gliomas exceeded expectation.

TCR alpha and beta CDR3 regions were amplified from RNA using iRepertoire nested multiplex PCR. One-step reverse transcription and amplification started from approximately 100-400 ng of tissue mRNA or PBMC total RNA. TCRdb used MiXCR to reprocess the multiplex PCR reads, holding one entry per CDR3 protein. The data contain under 150,000 distinct CDR3 sequences, under 30% of them singletons. This TCR came from a human donor with low-grade glioma or glioblastoma, undergoing nonglioma brain surgery, or in good health (not recorded which). The specimen sequenced was glioma tissue, nonneoplastic brain tissue, or PBMCs (not recorded which). The rearrangement joins TRBV6-6 to TRBJ2-2; TRBD2 matches at 10 bases. The CDR3 loop is CASSYDLSGGAAGELFF. In DNA form, the CDR3 reads TGTGCCAGCAGTTACGACCTCAGCGGGGGGGCAGCCGGGGAGCTGTTTTTT.